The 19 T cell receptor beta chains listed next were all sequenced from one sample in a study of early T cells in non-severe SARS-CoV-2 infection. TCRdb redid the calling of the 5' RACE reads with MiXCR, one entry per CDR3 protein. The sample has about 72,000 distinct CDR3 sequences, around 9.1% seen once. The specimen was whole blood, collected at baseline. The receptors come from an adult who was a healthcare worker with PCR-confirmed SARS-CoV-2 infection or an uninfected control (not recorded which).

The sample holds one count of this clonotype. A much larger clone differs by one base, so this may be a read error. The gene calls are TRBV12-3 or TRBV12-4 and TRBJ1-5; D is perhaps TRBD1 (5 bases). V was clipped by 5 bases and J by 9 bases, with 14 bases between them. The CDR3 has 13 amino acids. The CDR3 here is CASSLGAAGPQHF. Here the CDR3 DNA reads TGTGCCAGCAGTCTAGGGGCCGCGGGGCCCCAGCATTTT.

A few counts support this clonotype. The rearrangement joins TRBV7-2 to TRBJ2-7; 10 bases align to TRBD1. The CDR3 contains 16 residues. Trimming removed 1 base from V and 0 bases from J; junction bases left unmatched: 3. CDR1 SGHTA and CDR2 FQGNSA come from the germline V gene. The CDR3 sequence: CASSLGDRGLSYEQYF. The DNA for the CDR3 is TGTGCCAGCAGCTTAGGCGACAGGGGGCTCTCCTACGAGCAGTACTTC.

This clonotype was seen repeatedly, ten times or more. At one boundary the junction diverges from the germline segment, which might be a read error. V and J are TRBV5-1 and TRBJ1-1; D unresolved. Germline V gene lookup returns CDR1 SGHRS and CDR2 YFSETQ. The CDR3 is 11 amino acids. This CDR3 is CASSLGPEAFF. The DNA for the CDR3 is TGTGCCAGCAGCTTAGGTCCTGAAGCTTTCTTT.

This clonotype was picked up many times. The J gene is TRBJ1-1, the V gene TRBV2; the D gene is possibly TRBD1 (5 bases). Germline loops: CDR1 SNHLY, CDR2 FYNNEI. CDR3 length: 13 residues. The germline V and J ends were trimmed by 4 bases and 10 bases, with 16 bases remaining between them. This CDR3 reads CASSAMLGVGAFF. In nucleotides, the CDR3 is TGTGCCAGCAGTGCCATGTTAGGGGTAGGAGCTTTCTTT. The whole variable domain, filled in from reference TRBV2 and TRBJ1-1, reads EPEVTQTPSHQVTQMGQEVILRCVPISNHLYFYWYRQILGQKVEFLVSFYNNEISEKSEIFDDQFSVERPDGSNFTLKIRSTKLEDSAMYFCASSAMLGVGAFFGQGTRLTVV.

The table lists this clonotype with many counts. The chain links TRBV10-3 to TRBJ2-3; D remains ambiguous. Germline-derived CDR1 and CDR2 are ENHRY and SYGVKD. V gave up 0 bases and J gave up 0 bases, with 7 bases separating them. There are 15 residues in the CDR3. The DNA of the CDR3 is TGTGCCATCAGTGAGTCTATGGGAAGCACAGATACGCAGTATTTT. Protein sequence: CAISESMGSTDTQYF.

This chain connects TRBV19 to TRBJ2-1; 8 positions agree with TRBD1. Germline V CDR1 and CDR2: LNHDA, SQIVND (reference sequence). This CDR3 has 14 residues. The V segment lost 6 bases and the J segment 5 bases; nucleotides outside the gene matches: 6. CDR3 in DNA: TGTGCCAGTAGCGACAGGGGCCCCGACAATGAGCAGTTCTTC. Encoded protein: CASSDRGPDNEQFF.

The CDR3, as DNA: TGTGCCAGCTCACCTGGGTCCTCCTACGAGCAGTACTTC. Protein product: CASSPGSSYEQYF. The chain joins TRBV18 to TRBJ2-7; D is undetermined. Germline V gene data show CDR1 as KGHSH and CDR2 as LQKENI. Trimming removed 3 bases from V and 0 bases from J, with 6 bases in between. CDR3 length equals 13 residues.

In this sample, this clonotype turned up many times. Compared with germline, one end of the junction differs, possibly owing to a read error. The CDR3 DNA sequence: TGTGCCTGGAGTAGGACAGGGGGCTTACTCACTGAAGCCTTCTTT. Residues: CAWSRTGGLLTEAFF. This chain uses TRBV30 with TRBJ1-1; TRBD1 matches at 11 bases. Germline CDR1 GTSNPN, CDR2 SVGIG (reference sequence). This CDR3 is built from 15 residues.

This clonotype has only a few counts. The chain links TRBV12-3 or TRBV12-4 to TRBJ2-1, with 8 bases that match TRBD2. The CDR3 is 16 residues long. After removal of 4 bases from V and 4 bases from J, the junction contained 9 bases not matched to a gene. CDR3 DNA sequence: TGTGCCAGCAGTTCAAGGACGGGGGGGCGGTACAATGAGCAGTTCTTC. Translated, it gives CASSSRTGGRYNEQFF.

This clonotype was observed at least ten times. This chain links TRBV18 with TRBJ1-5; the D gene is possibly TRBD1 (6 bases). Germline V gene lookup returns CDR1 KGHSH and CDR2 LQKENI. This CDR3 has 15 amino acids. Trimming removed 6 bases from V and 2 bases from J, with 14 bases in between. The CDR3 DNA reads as TGTGCCAGCTCGCCAGGGGCAGGGGGCAATCAGCCCCAGCATTTT. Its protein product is CASSPGAGGNQPQHF.

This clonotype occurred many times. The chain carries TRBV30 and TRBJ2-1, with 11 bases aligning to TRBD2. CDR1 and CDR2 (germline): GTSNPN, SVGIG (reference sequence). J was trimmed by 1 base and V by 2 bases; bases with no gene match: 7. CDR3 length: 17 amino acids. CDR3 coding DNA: TGTGCCTGGAGTCGCTATAGCGGGGGGGCATCCTACAATGAGCAGTTCTTC. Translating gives CAWSRYSGGASYNEQFF.

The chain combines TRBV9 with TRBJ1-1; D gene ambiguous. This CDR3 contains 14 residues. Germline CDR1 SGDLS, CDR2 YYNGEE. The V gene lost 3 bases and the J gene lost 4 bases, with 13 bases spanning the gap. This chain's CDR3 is CASSADYQVTEAFF. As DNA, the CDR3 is TGTGCCAGCAGCGCGGACTACCAGGTCACTGAAGCTTTCTTT.

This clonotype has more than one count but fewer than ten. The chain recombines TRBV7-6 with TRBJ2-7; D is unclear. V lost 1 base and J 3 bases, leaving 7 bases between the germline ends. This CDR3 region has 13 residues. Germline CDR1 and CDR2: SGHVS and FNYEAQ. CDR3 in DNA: TGTGCCAGCAGCTTAGGACCGAACTACGAGCAGTACTTC. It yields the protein CASSLGPNYEQYF.

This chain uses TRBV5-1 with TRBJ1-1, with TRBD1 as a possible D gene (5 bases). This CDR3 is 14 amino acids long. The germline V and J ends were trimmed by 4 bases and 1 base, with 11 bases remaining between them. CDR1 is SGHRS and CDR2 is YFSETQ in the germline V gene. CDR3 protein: CASSPGASNTEAFF. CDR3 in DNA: TGCGCCAGCAGCCCCGGGGCCTCGAACACTGAAGCTTTCTTT.

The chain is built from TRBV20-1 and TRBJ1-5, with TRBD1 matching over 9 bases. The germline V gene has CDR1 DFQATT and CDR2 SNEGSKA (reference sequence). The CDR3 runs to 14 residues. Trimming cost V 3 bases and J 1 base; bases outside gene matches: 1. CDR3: CSARGTGSNQPQHF. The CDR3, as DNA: TGCAGTGCTAGGGGGACAGGGAGCAATCAGCCCCAGCATTTT.

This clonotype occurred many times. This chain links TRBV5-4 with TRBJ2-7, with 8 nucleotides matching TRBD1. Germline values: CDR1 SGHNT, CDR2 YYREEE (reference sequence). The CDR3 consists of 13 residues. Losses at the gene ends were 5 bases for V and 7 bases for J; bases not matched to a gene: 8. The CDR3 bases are TGTGCCAGCAGACCCGGGACAGGAGGAGAGCAGTACTTC. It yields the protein CASRPGTGGEQYF.

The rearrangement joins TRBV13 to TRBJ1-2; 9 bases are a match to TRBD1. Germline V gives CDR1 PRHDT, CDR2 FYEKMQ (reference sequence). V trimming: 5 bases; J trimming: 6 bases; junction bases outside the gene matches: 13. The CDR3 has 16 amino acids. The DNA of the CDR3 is TGTGCCAGCAGCCCGCGGACAGGGGAAAGGGAAAATGGCTACACCTTC. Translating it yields CASSPRTGERENGYTF.

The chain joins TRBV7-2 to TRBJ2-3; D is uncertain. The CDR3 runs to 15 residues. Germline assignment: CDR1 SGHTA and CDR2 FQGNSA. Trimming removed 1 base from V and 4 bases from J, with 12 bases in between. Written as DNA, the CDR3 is TGTGCCAGCAGCTTAGTGGTCTCCGCGTCAGATACGCAGTATTTT. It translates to CASSLVVSASDTQYF.

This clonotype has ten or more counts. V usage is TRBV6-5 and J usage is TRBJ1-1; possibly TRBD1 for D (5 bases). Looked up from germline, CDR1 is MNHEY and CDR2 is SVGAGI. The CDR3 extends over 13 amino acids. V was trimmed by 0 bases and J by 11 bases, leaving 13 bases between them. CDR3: CASSYSEGVQAFF. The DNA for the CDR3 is TGTGCCAGCAGTTACTCAGAAGGGGTTCAGGCTTTCTTT.